This TCR beta chain was profiled in a study of blood T cell repertoires in COVID-19. Study-level information: Sites in the United States, Italy and Spain provided acute and convalescent COVID-19 samples. PBMCs, B-cell-depleted T cells, or T cells provided the cDNA or gDNA that made up the material.

V shed 3 bases and J 3 bases; nucleotides not matched to a gene: 14. Germline CDR1 reads SGHNT; CDR2 reads YYREEE (reference sequence). The CDR3 loop spans 17 amino acids. Assay: immunoSEQ multiplex PCR; the TCRdb copy retains only in-frame clones and omits some. The table shows 70,000 to 95,000 clones, with 75% to 90% occurring only once. This chain links TRBV5-4 with TRBJ1-1; 7 bases are shared with TRBD1. The material sequenced was peripheral blood. The receptor was isolated from a man aged 45-65 years with active COVID-19. The CDR3 here is CASSSRTGPLTDTEAFF. DNA for the CDR3: TGTGCCAGCAGCTCCCGGACAGGACCATTAACGGACACTGAAGCTTTCTTT.